The 7 T cell receptor beta chains given below trace back to one sample, sequenced in a study of T-cell reconstitution after alpha-beta-depleted transplantation in children. For TCRbeta, the library was prepared with unique molecular identifiers. Each CDR3 protein is one row after TCRdb ran MiXCR on the PCR reads. Among approximately 430,000 distinct CDR3 sequences listed, about a sixth were seen once. The material sequenced was PBMCs, mostly from graft donor cells, taken 360 days after TCRalphabeta/CD19-depleted stem cell transplant. These receptors all stem from a boy in the first two years of life who had a stem cell transplant for Wiskott-Aldrich syndrome, so the T cells may come from the graft donor.

This clonotype has just a few counts. One junction end does not reproduce the germline sequence, and a read error may be involved. The chain combines TRBV20-1 with TRBJ2-1; D is perhaps TRBD2 (5 bases). CDR1 is DFQATT and CDR2 is SNEGSKA in the germline V gene (reference sequence). This CDR3 spans 15 amino acids. CDR3 in amino acids: CSARAARASYNEQFF. As DNA, the CDR3 is TGCAGTGCCAGAGCGGCACGTGCTTCCTACAATGAGCAGTTCTTC.

This clonotype was detected a few times. V is TRBV20-1 and J is TRBJ1-2, with a possible D match to TRBD1 (6 bases). The germline V and J ends were trimmed by 0 bases and 4 bases, with 9 bases remaining between them. The CDR3 totals 13 residues. Looked up from germline, CDR1 is DFQATT and CDR2 is SNEGSKA (reference sequence). This CDR3 is CSARDRGSYGYTF. CDR3 sequence (DNA): TGCAGTGCTAGAGACAGGGGAAGCTATGGCTACACCTTC.

V is TRBV29-1 and J is TRBJ2-1; tentatively, D is TRBD1 or TRBD2 (5 bases each). Germline-derived CDR1 and CDR2 are SQVTM and ANQGSEA. The V and J ends lost 1 base and 0 bases respectively, with 13 bases between them. The CDR3 has 16 residues. The CDR3 reads CSVEGGPPSSYNEQFF. In DNA form, the CDR3 reads TGCAGCGTTGAAGGGGGACCCCCCAGCTCCTACAATGAGCAGTTCTTC.

The chain couples TRBV11-2 to TRBJ2-7, with 7 nucleotides matching TRBD2. The CDR3 runs 20 residues. Germline CDR1 reads SGHAT; CDR2 reads FQNNGV. The junction had 17 bases not matched to a gene; V was cut back by 0 bases and J by 0 bases. CDR3 nucleotides: TGTGCCAGCAGCTTAGAGCATTTTAGGGTGACTAGCAGGCGCTCCTACGAGCAGTACTTC. It encodes CASSLEHFRVTSRRSYEQYF.

This rearrangement joins TRBV5-1 to TRBJ2-7; the D gene is possibly TRBD1 (7 bases). The CDR3 has 13 amino acids. CDR1 is SGHRS and CDR2 is YFSETQ in the germline V gene. With 4 bases removed from V and 3 bases from J, the gap between germline ends came to 11 bases. For the CDR3, the DNA is TGCGCCAGCAGCGGGGGGACAGTCTACGAGCAGTACTTC. This translates into CASSGGTVYEQYF.

This clonotype was counted only a few times. The chain employs TRBV27 and TRBJ1-1; TRBD1 aligns across 8 bases. V gave up 6 bases and J gave up 5 bases; unmatched junction bases: 5. CDR3 length: 13 residues. The germline V gene has CDR1 MNHEY and CDR2 SMNVEV (reference sequence). The CDR3: CASRRQGRTEAFF. The CDR3, as DNA: TGTGCCAGCAGACGACAGGGGAGGACTGAAGCTTTCTTT.

V usage is TRBV12-5 and J usage is TRBJ2-2; 10 bases align to TRBD1. The CDR3 extends over 17 amino acids. Germline CDR1 and CDR2: LGHNT and FRNRAP. V gave up 1 base and J gave up 3 bases; unmatched junction bases: 5. CDR3 sequence reads: CASGLATGTGDTGELFF. CDR3 coding DNA: TGTGCTAGTGGTTTGGCAACCGGGACAGGGGACACCGGGGAGCTGTTTTTT.